This T cell receptor beta chain appears in the sequencing data of a study of lymphopenia after photon versus proton radiotherapy. Points from the study as a whole: Survival link was tested only in deceased patients; proton benefit remains a possibility. Larger post-nadir TCR diversity loss correlated inversely with survival in deceased patients. Oligoclonal CD8+ Temra expansion after nadir drove photon patients' diversity drop.

CDR3 size: 13 residues. Germline V CDR1 and CDR2: SGHVS, FQNEAQ. Between the trimmed V and J ends, which lost 3 bases and 4 bases, there was a span of 7 bases. Some clones are missing from TCRdb's copy, which holds only in-frame ones; the method was immunoSEQ multiplex PCR. The sample includes about 160,000 clones, 70% to 90% of them seen just once. Regarding this clone: Its antigen is unknown.

The receptor was derived from a man aged 50-60 years with gastric cancer. The V gene is TRBV7-8, the J gene TRBJ2-1; D is ambiguous. This specimen was peripheral blood, taken from a patient treated with photon-based radiotherapy. CDR3 amino acids: CASSFGLYNEQFF. The DNA of the CDR3 is TGTGCCAGCAGCTTCGGGCTATACAATGAGCAGTTCTTC.